These 32 T cell receptor beta chains originate from one sample sequenced in a study of monozygotic twins with inflammatory bowel disease. TCRdb reanalyzed the 5' RACE reads and collapses them to one entry per CDR3 protein, without DNA. This listing includes 420,000 or so distinct CDR3 sequences. Sequences were obtained from blood. Source of these receptors: a human donor with ulcerative colitis or Crohn's disease, or a healthy co-twin of an affected twin (not recorded which).

This chain uses TRBV20-1 with TRBJ2-3; the TCRdb call, TRBD2, lacks DNA for checking. Germline V CDR1 and CDR2: DFQATT, SNEGSKA (reference sequence). This CDR3 has 15 residues. The CDR3 is CSARSTSVFTDTQYF.

This chain connects TRBV28 to TRBJ2-7. The CDR3 extends over 13 amino acids. CDR1 and CDR2 from the germline V gene are MDHEN and SYDVKM. The CDR3 protein is CASSYPGRHEQYF.

V usage is TRBV15 and J usage is TRBJ2-1. The CDR3 is 13 amino acids. From germline, CDR1 is LNHNV and CDR2 YYDKDF (reference sequence). The CDR3 loop reads CATSRGYYNEQFF.

CDR3 sequence: CSAYDRANYGYTF. The chain has TRBV20-1 and TRBJ1-2; without DNA, the TCRdb call of TRBD1 cannot be checked. The germline V gene has CDR1 DFQATT and CDR2 SNEGSKA (reference sequence). The CDR3 length is 13 residues.

V is TRBV25-1 and J is TRBJ2-1; TCRdb gives TRBD1 as the D gene, but with no DNA this cannot be confirmed. The CDR3 runs to 18 residues. The germline V gene has CDR1 MGHDK and CDR2 SYGVNS. The CDR3 protein is CASSESRWGRSSYNEQFF.

V usage is TRBV7-9 and J usage is TRBJ1-1; there is no DNA to check the TCRdb D call of TRBD1. The CDR3 sequence is 16 residues long. From germline, CDR1 is SEHNR and CDR2 FQNEAQ (reference sequence). The CDR3 reads CASSATGQIMNTEAFF.

V usage is TRBV6-2 or TRBV6-3 and J usage is TRBJ1-5; TCRdb designates TRBD1, a call that cannot be tested without DNA. Per the germline V gene, CDR1 is MNHEY and CDR2 is SVGEGT. This CDR3 contains 14 residues. The CDR3 protein is CASSPWDSNQPQHF.

V gene TRBV6-5 combines with J gene TRBJ2-3; TCRdb outputs TRBD1, but without DNA this stays unchecked. The CDR3 spans 13 residues. Looked up from germline, CDR1 is MNHEY and CDR2 is SVGAGI. CDR3 sequence: CATSGDSTDTQYF.

The rearrangement joins TRBV3-1 to TRBJ2-4; TCRdb picks TRBD1, but there is no DNA to check that call. The germline V gene has CDR1 LGHDT and CDR2 YNNKEL (reference sequence). The CDR3 spans 15 residues. The CDR3 here is CASSQSPPGRNIQYF.

The V gene is TRBV5-6, the J gene TRBJ1-1; lacking DNA, the TRBD1 call made by TCRdb goes unchecked. Germline-derived CDR1 and CDR2 are SGHDT and YYEEEE. The CDR3 runs 13 residues. The CDR3 here is CASSDRSGTEAFF.

The J gene is TRBJ2-1, the V gene TRBV20-1. This CDR3 has 14 amino acids. Per germline, CDR1 DFQATT and CDR2 SNEGSKA (reference sequence). The CDR3 spells CSAHDPFPKDEQFF.

This chain joins TRBV16 and TRBJ2-5; TCRdb picks TRBD1, but there is no DNA to check that call. CDR1 is KGHSY and CDR2 is FQNENV in the germline V gene. CDR3 length: 15 residues. The CDR3 here is CASSPRRTGQETQYF.

The chain recombines TRBV27 with TRBJ2-6; TCRdb gives TRBD1 as the D gene, but with no DNA this cannot be confirmed. CDR3 length: 17 amino acids. The V gene's germline CDR1 is MNHEY and CDR2 SMNVEV (reference sequence). CDR3 sequence: CASSLSRGLGGANVLTF.

This sequence joins TRBV28 and TRBJ2-1; no DNA is available, so the TRBD2 call from TCRdb remains unchecked. The CDR3 spans 16 residues. Germline lookup yields CDR1 MDHEN and CDR2 SYDVKM. This chain's CDR3 is CASSPLWTSLANEQFF.

The V and J genes are TRBV3-1 and TRBJ2-7. Germline V CDR1 and CDR2: LGHDT, YNNKEL (reference sequence). The CDR3 is 15 residues long. CDR3 sequence reads: CASSQAGMGTYEQYF.

The chain combines TRBV20-1 with TRBJ2-3; the D call of TRBD2 rests on TCRdb alone, since no DNA is present to check it. Germline lookup yields CDR1 DFQATT and CDR2 SNEGSKA (reference sequence). The CDR3 sequence is 15 residues long. The CDR3 loop reads CSARLAGGRTDTQYF.

V and J are TRBV2 and TRBJ2-2; there is no DNA to check the TCRdb D call of TRBD1. CDR1 SNHLY and CDR2 FYNNEI come from the germline V gene. This CDR3 contains 15 residues. The CDR3 loop reads CASSERDRNTGELFF.

The V gene is TRBV5-1, the J gene TRBJ1-5. Germline V gene lookup returns CDR1 SGHRS and CDR2 YFSETQ. The CDR3 is made up of 15 amino acids. The CDR3 loop is CASSWTPGNNQPQHF. The whole variable domain, remainder taken from reference TRBV5-1 and TRBJ1-5, is KAGVTQTPRYLIKTRGQQVTLSCSPISGHRSVSWYQQTPGQGLQFLFEYFSETQRNKGNFPGRFSGRQFSNSRSEMNVSTLELGDSALYLCASSWTPGNNQPQHFGDGTRLSIL.

CDR3: CSASTGGTDTQYF. This sequence joins TRBV20-1 and TRBJ2-3; TCRdb reports TRBD2, a call that lacks DNA to check it against. The CDR3 length is 13 residues. Germline V gives CDR1 DFQATT, CDR2 SNEGSKA (reference sequence).

The chain recombines TRBV6-2 or TRBV6-3 with TRBJ2-7; the D call of TRBD2 rests on TCRdb alone, since no DNA is present to check it. CDR3 length: 19 amino acids. CDR1 MNHEY and CDR2 SVGEGT come from the germline V gene. The CDR3 is CASSFLAGTSGSMIYEQYF.

The rearrangement joins TRBV5-1 to TRBJ1-1. Germline CDR1 SGHRS, CDR2 YFSETQ. This CDR3 has 14 amino acids. The CDR3 region is CASSLQVSNTEAFF.

The chain links TRBV21-1 to TRBJ2-1; TCRdb's D gene call, TRBD1, goes unchecked for lack of DNA. TRBV21-1 is a listed pseudogene. The CDR3 length is 14 residues. The CDR3 is CARIRQTSYNEQFF.

The V and J genes are TRBV10-3 and TRBJ1-6; as DNA is missing, the TRBD1 call by TCRdb cannot be tested. The germline gives CDR1 ENHRY, CDR2 SYGVKD. This CDR3 has 15 amino acids. CDR3 loop: CAISDREALNSPLHF.

The chain uses TRBV6-6 and TRBJ2-7. CDR1 and CDR2 (germline): MNHNY, SVGAGI (reference sequence). CDR3 length: 13 amino acids. CDR3: CASREIVYGEQHF.

The chain carries TRBV2 and TRBJ1-5; TCRdb selects TRBD1, and the lack of DNA leaves this call unchecked. Germline V gene data show CDR1 as SNHLY and CDR2 as FYNNEI. CDR3 length: 15 residues. The CDR3 sequence: CASSGGTGANQPQHF.

The chain carries TRBV10-3 and TRBJ1-2; TCRdb's D gene call, TRBD1, goes unchecked for lack of DNA. Looked up from germline, CDR1 is ENHRY and CDR2 is SYGVKD. The CDR3 is made up of 15 amino acids. CDR3 region: CAISEPGGQGYGYTF.

The chain combines TRBV29-1 with TRBJ2-7; TCRdb calls TRBD1, which cannot be checked without DNA. The CDR3 is 14 amino acids. CDR1 SQVTM and CDR2 ANQGSEA come from the germline V gene. The chain's CDR3 is CSVMDRGGSYEQYF.

This rearrangement joins TRBV20-1 to TRBJ2-7; without DNA, the TCRdb call of TRBD2 cannot be checked. This CDR3 contains 17 residues. Germline V CDR1 and CDR2: DFQATT, SNEGSKA (reference sequence). The chain's CDR3 is CSARDRRGSGSLNEQYF.

CDR3 residues: CASSLWLGSYNEQFF. The J gene is TRBJ2-1, the V gene TRBV7-2. CDR1 is SGHTA and CDR2 is FQGNSA in the germline V gene. The CDR3 is made up of 15 amino acids.

The V call is TRBV24-1, the J call TRBJ2-2; TCRdb selects TRBD1, and the lack of DNA leaves this call unchecked. Germline CDR1 and CDR2: KGHDR and SFDVKD. The CDR3 has 14 residues. The CDR3 reads CATSDGQYTGELFF.

V is TRBV7-2 and J is TRBJ2-7; TCRdb outputs TRBD1, but without DNA this stays unchecked. Looked up from germline, CDR1 is SGHTA and CDR2 is FQGNSA. CDR3 length equals 17 residues. The CDR3 loop reads CASSLGDRGVPSYEQYF.

The chain carries TRBV19 and TRBJ1-2; the TRBD1 assignment by TCRdb is unverifiable without DNA. This CDR3 comprises 14 residues. Germline lookup yields CDR1 LNHDA and CDR2 SQIVND (reference sequence). The CDR3 here is CASGTGPSNYGYTF.